Below, one T cell receptor beta chain is given with its context. The target antigen is unknown. Germline CDR1 and CDR2: MDHEN and SYDVKM. The CDR3 has 17 residues. The V end lost 3 bases, the J end lost 1 base, and 16 bases lay between the germline ends. The sample is drawn from a study of vaccination and CD4 T cells after COVID-19. Across the whole study: Control cultures, each given a CEFX pool, an HIV-1 Nef pool, or no peptide, were included.

The treatment is: roughly 10-day PBMC culture with coronavirus spike peptide pools or control peptides (ViraFEST assay). According to the study, CD4+ T cells from the unexposed donor were gathered ahead of the COVID-19 pandemic (2011-2018). Via ViraFEST, peptide pools expanded antigen-specific T cells before TCR sequencing. Medium was half-exchanged with fresh IL-2 medium on days 3 and 7. From unexposed donors, CD4+ T cells were probed, cells permitting, with SARS-CoV-2 S/N and four cold-coronavirus spikes. The study sequenced cultured CD4+ T cell DNA using the Oncomine TCR Beta short-read assay. Investigators obtained genomic DNA by extraction from cultured CD4+ T cells. TCRdb reprocessed the PCR reads with MiXCR, giving one entry per CDR3 protein. This sample yields thousands of distinct CDR3 sequences, of which roughly a third are seen a single time; 22% belongs to the top ten.

J is TRBJ1-5 and V is TRBV28; maybe TRBD1 (5 bases). This TCR came from a human donor in good health. Sequenced: CD4+ T cells from blood, cultured in vitro. The CDR3 sequence: CASSFPPGRGSNQPQHF. Here the CDR3 DNA reads TGTGCCAGCAGTTTTCCCCCGGGGAGGGGAAGCAATCAGCCCCAGCATTTT. Based on the CDR3 plus reference TRBV28 and TRBJ1-5, the full variable domain is DVKVTQSSRYLVKRTGEKVFLECVQDMDHENMFWYRQDPGLGLRLIYFSYDVKMKEKGDIPEGYSVSREKKERFSLILESASTNQTSMYLCASSFPPGRGSNQPQHFGDGTRLSIL.